This TCR beta chain was sequenced in a study of T cell clones after liver transplantation. The ends were cut back, 5 bases at V and 0 bases at J, with 9 bases in the middle. Germline V gene lookup returns CDR1 MNHNS and CDR2 SASEGT. CDR3 length: 14 residues. Sequencing used immunoSEQ multiplex PCR; TCRdb keeps in-frame clones, though not all of them. The table lists roughly 120,000 clones, over 75% of them singletons. The sequencing used CD4+ T cells from blood, collected 12 months after liver transplant. This chain connects TRBV6-1 to TRBJ2-3; D is uncertain. The clonotype originates from a human patient who received a liver transplant. Some of the T cells may derive from the graft donor. The CDR3: CASSFRASTDTQYF. The CDR3 DNA reads as TGTGCCAGCAGTTTCCGTGCCAGCACAGATACGCAGTATTTT.